These T cell receptor beta chains were read from a single sample in a study of cytomegalovirus exposure and HLA in healthy donors. This table comes from immunoSEQ multiplex PCR, and its TCRdb copy is limited to in-frame clones, with some not included. The sample has hundreds of thousands of clones, roughly 79% seen once. Sample: PBMCs. These receptors came from a male donor in good health and CMV-seronegative. CDR3s include the opening cysteine and the closing phenylalanine or tryptophan. A D gene is named only where the DNA matches it firmly. Not every row has a clone size; where given, it reads once, few, many or a size class.

D gene	J gene	V gene	clone size	CDR3 protein	CDR3 DNA
NA	TRBJ2-7	TRBV29-1	NA	CSVEQVQGRSYEQYF	TGCAGCGTTGAGCAGGTCCAGGGGCGATCCTACGAGCAGTACTTC
TRBD1	TRBJ1-1	TRBV5-1	once	CASSTTGTGVTEAFF	TGCGCCAGCAGCACCACCGGGACAGGGGTTACTGAAGCTTTCTTT
TRBD1	TRBJ2-3	TRBV10-3	NA	CAISELQGARGDTQYF	TGTGCCATCAGTGAGTTACAGGGGGCGCGTGGAGATACGCAGTATTTT
TRBD2	TRBJ2-1	TRBV27	once	CASSFRTSVNEQFF	TGTGCCAGCAGTTTTCGGACTAGCGTCAATGAGCAGTTCTTC
NA	TRBJ1-2	TRBV30	NA	CAWSVPREGNYGYTF	TGTGCCTGGAGTGTACCTCGGGAGGGGAACTATGGCTACACCTTC
NA	TRBJ1-2	TRBV19	NA	CASSIENGNYGYTF	TGTGCCAGTAGTATAGAAAACGGGAACTATGGCTACACCTTC
NA	TRBJ2-7	TRBV13	few	CASSLTGTYEQYF	TGTGCCAGCAGCTTAACAGGGACATACGAGCAGTACTTC
NA	TRBJ1-1	TRBV5-1	NA	CASSLGTFTEAFF	TGTGCCAGCAGCTTGGGGACTTTCACTGAAGCTTTCTTT
TRBD1	TRBJ1-6	TRBV27	once	CASSPPRPRGQGNSPLHF	TGTGCCAGCAGCCCCCCCCGGCCCAGGGGGCAAGGAAATTCACCCCTCCACTTT
TRBD2	TRBJ2-1	TRBV28	NA	CASSLSGTSGRYNEQFF	TGTGCCAGCAGTTTATCCGGGACTAGTGGGAGGTACAATGAGCAGTTCTTC
NA	TRBJ2-7	TRBV7-2	once	CASSAPNLAYEQYF	TGTGCCAGCAGTGCCCCGAACTTAGCCTACGAGCAGTACTTC
NA	TRBJ1-5	TRBV14	few	CASSLNSNQPQHF	TGTGCCAGCAGTCTTAATAGCAATCAGCCCCAGCATTTT
NA	TRBJ1-6	TRBV18	NA	CASSPRAENSPLHF	TGTGCCAGCTCACCACGGGCAGAAAATTCACCCCTCCACTTT
TRBD1	TRBJ2-5	TRBV27	NA	CASSTRQGRFGEQYF	TGTGCCAGCAGTACACGACAGGGGAGGTTTGGGGAGCAGTACTTC
NA	TRBJ2-1	TRBV27	few	CASSLSRLGIDEQFF	TGTGCCAGCAGTTTATCCCGACTAGGGATCGATGAGCAGTTCTTC
NA	TRBJ1-5	TRBV5-1	NA	CASSPRRGNSNQPQHF	TGCGCCAGCAGCCCCCGCAGGGGAAATAGCAATCAGCCCCAGCATTTT
TRBD1	TRBJ2-7	TRBV11-2	NA	CASSRDRVFYEQYF	TGTGCCAGCAGCAGAGACAGGGTTTTCTACGAGCAGTACTTC
TRBD2	TRBJ2-7	TRBV7-2	NA	CASSTQTSGVPYEQYF	TGTGCCAGCAGCACTCAGACTAGCGGGGTCCCCTACGAGCAGTACTTC
TRBD1	TRBJ1-5	TRBV6-5	NA	CASSHRGYNQPQHF	TGTGCCAGCAGCCACAGGGGGTACAATCAGCCCCAGCATTTT
TRBD1	TRBJ1-3	TRBV15	once	CATRVPGQSKESSGNTIYF	TGTGCCACCAGGGTACCGGGACAGTCGAAAGAATCCTCTGGAAACACCATATATTTT
NA	TRBJ2-7	TRBV5-1	NA	CASSSQAPYEQYF	TGCGCCAGCAGTTCGCAGGCCCCCTACGAGCAGTACTTC
NA	TRBJ2-5	TRBV18	NA	CASSPPGVRKETQYF	TGTGCCAGCTCACCACCCGGGGTTCGTAAAGAGACCCAGTACTTC
NA	TRBJ1-2	TRBV5-4	many	CASSLDGGYTF	TGTGCCAGCAGCTTGGACGGGGGCTACACCTTC
TRBD1	TRBJ2-7	TRBV4-1	few	CASSQDSGTGGVEQYF	TGCGCCAGCAGCCAAGATTCCGGGACAGGGGGCGTCGAGCAGTACTTC
TRBD1	TRBJ1-2	TRBV27	NA	CASSFLDRGLGYGYTF	TGTGCCAGCAGTTTTCTGGACAGGGGGCTCGGCTATGGCTACACCTTC
NA	TRBJ2-7	TRBV2	NA	CASSGRGKYEQYF	TGTGCCAGCAGTGGGAGAGGGAAATACGAGCAGTACTTC
NA	TRBJ1-3	TRBV5-1	NA	CASSQPRGEGKNTIYF	TGCGCCAGCAGCCAACCTAGAGGGGAGGGGAAAAACACCATATATTTT
TRBD1	TRBJ1-3	TRBV6-1	NA	CASTKDRENTIYF	TGTGCCAGCACGAAGGACAGGGAAAACACCATATATTTT
NA	TRBJ1-5	TRBV7-9	NA	CASSQGTLPSNQPQHF	TGTGCCAGCAGCCAAGGGACACTACCTAGCAATCAGCCCCAGCATTTT
TRBD1	TRBJ1-2	TRBV9	NA	CASSGDREEDPYYGYTF	TGTGCCAGCAGCGGTGACAGGGAAGAGGATCCATACTATGGCTACACCTTC
NA	TRBJ1-4	TRBV5-6	NA	CASSLRRTATNEKLFF	TGTGCCAGCAGCTTAAGGAGGACAGCAACTAATGAAAAACTGTTTTTT
TRBD1	TRBJ2-2	TRBV7-3	NA	CASSGRQGSVTGELFF	TGTGCCAGCAGCGGACGACAGGGGAGCGTCACCGGGGAGCTGTTTTTT
TRBD1	TRBJ1-1	TRBV6-5	NA	CASRTGTGITEAFF	TGTGCCAGCAGAACCGGGACAGGGATTACTGAAGCTTTCTTT
NA	TRBJ2-3	TRBV10-3	NA	CAISESKAPTDTQYF	TGTGCCATCAGTGAGTCGAAAGCGCCTACAGATACGCAGTATTTT
TRBD2	TRBJ2-3	TRBV10-2	NA	CASRGSGPSTDTQYF	TGCGCCAGCAGGGGTAGCGGGCCTAGCACAGATACGCAGTATTTT
NA	TRBJ1-1	TRBV5-6	once	CASSLGQFNTEAFF	TGTGCCAGCAGTCTTGGACAGTTCAACACTGAAGCTTTCTTT
TRBD2	TRBJ2-7	TRBV9	NA	CASSVGTSGSYEQYF	TGTGCCAGCAGCGTCGGGACTAGCGGCTCCTACGAGCAGTACTTC
NA	TRBJ2-1	TRBV28	NA	CASSLGGAHEQFF	TGTGCCAGCAGTTTAGGGGGGGCACATGAGCAGTTCTTC
NA	TRBJ2-3	TRBV6-6	NA	CASSYGRGADTQYF	TGTGCCAGCAGTTACGGCAGGGGCGCAGATACGCAGTATTTT
NA	TRBJ2-7	TRBV5-6	NA	CASSLQGSEQYF	TGTGCCAGCAGCCTACAGGGATCCGAGCAGTACTTC
NA	TRBJ2-7	TRBV27	NA	CASSPYGGSEQYF	TGTGCCAGCAGTCCATACGGAGGGAGCGAGCAGTACTTC
TRBD1	TRBJ2-7	TRBV5-1	few	CASGRTGTYEQYF	TGCGCCAGCGGACGGACAGGGACCTACGAGCAGTACTTC
TRBD2	TRBJ2-5	TRBV10-3	once	CAISESRGGDETQYF	TGTGCCATCAGTGAGTCTCGCGGGGGGGATGAGACCCAGTACTTC
TRBD1	TRBJ2-7	TRBV4-3	NA	CASSQDPRGQGYEQYF	TGCGCCAGCAGCCAAGATCCCAGGGGACAGGGCTACGAGCAGTACTTC
TRBD1	TRBJ1-5	TRBV28	NA	CASRLTGEGQPQHF	TGTGCCAGCAGATTGACAGGGGAAGGCCAGCCCCAGCATTTT
TRBD1	TRBJ2-5	TRBV9	NA	CASSDGQGPWGQYF	TGTGCCAGCAGCGACGGACAGGGTCCCTGGGGCCAGTACTTC
NA	TRBJ2-5	TRBV13	NA	CASSLRSQETQYF	TGTGCCAGCAGCTTGCGGAGCCAAGAGACCCAGTACTTC
NA	TRBJ2-5	TRBV6-5	NA	CASSLRTPTYQETQYF	TGTGCCAGCAGTTTGAGGACACCAACGTACCAAGAGACCCAGTACTTC
TRBD2	TRBJ2-7	TRBV5-6	NA	CASSLFSRTSGGVPLKQYF	TGTGCCAGCAGCTTATTTTCTCGGACTAGCGGGGGGGTACCCCTCAAGCAGTACTTC